Sequencing of this T cell receptor (beta chain) was carried out in a study of shared clonotypes between healthy human individuals (dated by TCRdb to the early 2020s). About the study as a whole: The cohort included three men and two women between 18 and 49 years of age. To estimate repertoire size and how much clonotypes are shared between individuals, the study performed deep sequencing of blood TCR repertoires from 4 to 6 healthy adults. Leukapheresis yielded between about 0.94 and 10 billion PBMCs per donor. For each donor, CD4 naive and CD4 memory were each run on three plates, CD8 naive on two plates, and CD8 memory on one plate. Different laboratories and diverse techniques were used to prepare libraries and sequence TCR repertoires, to increase sequencing depth and limit assay-specific biases.

Results the study describes overall, beyond this receptor: Pairwise subsampling led to the expectation that sequencing depth would affect the degree of clonotype sharing among donors. When several donors were compared, the shared fraction of clonotypes was roughly 4.8% for naive CD4, approximately 3.3% for naive CD8, roughly 2.5% for memory CD4, and around 0.37% for memory CD8. Clonotypes shared by all four sorted-subset donors showed higher generation probabilities than non-shared clonotypes. The genetic and exposure-history diversity represented was limited by the small number of donors. Estimated clonotype richness was generally larger for naive than for memory subsets. Only blood was sampled, and tissue TCR repertoires likely differ from those in blood. Even with the large sequencing depth, rarefaction of the sorted-subset datasets indicated that sequencing was incomplete.

The donors were healthy, HIV-negative adults with no recently reported acute infections or vaccinations. Every donor was a Caucasian adult residing in Nashville, Tennessee, USA. CD4+ T cells were enriched through magnetic negative selection, after which naive cells were positively selected on CD45RA and the remaining negative fraction served as the memory subset. Blood was obtained by leukapheresis, after which PBMCs were separated by Ficoll-Histopaque density gradient centrifugation and cryopreserved in liquid nitrogen vapor phase. Analytical flow cytometry was used to check the purity and quantity of each magnetically sorted T cell population. Genomic DNA was isolated from each sorted fraction and quantified by UV absorbance on a Nanodrop 2000c. On this clone: Its antigen is not yet known. No base quality values were provided; no much bigger clone lies one nucleotide off.

Using the deep immunoSEQ assay, TCR CDR3 regions were amplified from genomic DNA by multiplex PCR. Genomic DNA extracted from each cell subset was distributed evenly over all wells of several immunoSEQ 96-well plates, and each plate served as one replicate. Each replicate PCR for sorted subsets received about 200 ng genomic DNA, equal to around 32,000 T cell genomes. Purified libraries were measured with a Qubit 3.0 fluorometer, size-checked on a Bioanalyzer 2100, and measured again with the KAPA Library Quantification kit. A separate single-read 150-cycle Illumina NextSeq 550 flow cell was used to sequence each immunoSEQ 96-well plate. The original methods were these. Because the immunoSEQ output included only junctional sequences and no quality scores, the filtering could not be the same as the filtering used for full-length reads. Sequences were annotated with PyIR, a Python wrapper for IgBLAST v1.9, using IMGT germline references to assign V/J genes and CDR3. Reads with weak V/J assignments (E-value above 1e-6), missing CDR3, stop codons, out-of-frame junctions, or ambiguous translated residues were removed. V3J clonotypes were defined as sequences sharing the same inferred V gene, J gene, and CDR3 amino acid sequence. Percentage overlap between repertoires was calculated by dividing the number of shared unique clonotypes by the size of the smaller repertoire. Repertoire richness was assessed with RTK rarefaction, the Chao1 estimator, and Recon v2.1 estimates of unobserved clonotypes. OLGA was used to compute generation probabilities for all TCRbeta clonotypes that the gDNA method yielded from a few donors. As stored in TCRdb, this immuneACCESS dataset retains in-frame rearrangements with V and J assigned. A fraction of the clones does not appear; measured against another copy, unresolved V genes explain less than half of the discrepancy, and the remainder lacks a known reason. Clonal size and the V and J genes are those of that table, whereas D and trimming came from the DNA. The sample table lists about 2.4 million clones, approximately 93% of them with a count of one. The ten largest clones represent approximately 0.37% of the sample.

Sequenced sample: naive CD4+ T cells from PBMCs. Read against the paper, the sample's cell subset or site label means: CD45RA+ positively selected. The clonotype comes from a man between 18 and 35 years old in good health. Some clones in this sample may be carry-over from other donors' samples.

The nucleotide sequence is TGTGCCAGCAGTTTCACCCCGGGCCTGACTAACTATGGCTACACCTTC. The encoded protein is CASSFTPGLTNYGYTF. The chain is encoded by TRBV6-5 joined to TRBJ1-2; the D gene lacks a confident call. V loses 4 bases, J loses 0 bases, and the germline ends lie 15 bases apart. The germline V gene gives CDR1 as MNHEY and CDR2 as SVGAGI. From cysteine to phenylalanine, the CDR3 is 16 amino acids long. Solely the CDR3 DNA is kept, with 48 bases framed from the first base.